The rows below give T cell receptor beta chains drawn from one sample of a study of Ad26.COV2.S vaccination and SARS-CoV-2 variants. Clones were read by immunoSEQ multiplex PCR, and TCRdb kept only the in-frame ones, dropping some. The table has about 480,000 clones, around nine tenths seen once. The starting material was peripheral blood, obtained in a trial of Ad26.COV2.S vaccine versus placebo. All receptors come from a person aged 18-65 years who received the Ad26.COV2.S COVID-19 vaccine or a placebo. Both conserved end residues are part of each CDR3. The order of the fields is V gene, J gene, D gene, clone size, CDR3 protein, CDR3 DNA. D genes are given only for firm matches. Rows may omit the clone size; those that give it use once, few, many or a size class.

v_gene: TRBV15; j_gene: TRBJ2-7; d_gene: -; abundance: -; CDR3aa: CATSRDHFEQYF; CDR3nt: TGTGCCACCAGCAGAGATCATTTCGAGCAGTACTTC
v_gene: TRBV27; j_gene: TRBJ1-1; d_gene: TRBD1; abundance: -; CDR3aa: CASSRDRGDPEAFF; CDR3nt: TGTGCCAGCAGCAGGGACAGGGGCGACCCTGAAGCTTTCTTT
v_gene: TRBV27; j_gene: TRBJ1-1; d_gene: -; abundance: -; CDR3aa: CASSFRENTEAFF; CDR3nt: TGTGCCAGCAGTTTTCGGGAGAACACTGAAGCTTTCTTT
v_gene: TRBV11-2; j_gene: TRBJ2-1; d_gene: -; abundance: -; CDR3aa: CASSYGRRRENEQFF; CDR3nt: TGTGCCAGCAGCTATGGCCGGAGGAGGGAAAATGAGCAGTTCTTC
v_gene: TRBV4-2; j_gene: TRBJ2-2; d_gene: -; abundance: few; CDR3aa: CASSPSQRENTGELFF; CDR3nt: TGTGCCAGCAGCCCCAGCCAGAGAGAGAACACCGGGGAGCTGTTTTTT
v_gene: TRBV19; j_gene: TRBJ2-7; d_gene: TRBD2; abundance: -; CDR3aa: CASSMGLKSIRSYEQYF; CDR3nt: TGTGCCAGTAGTATGGGACTAAAGAGCATCCGCTCCTACGAGCAGTACTTC
v_gene: TRBV11-2; j_gene: TRBJ2-2; d_gene: -; abundance: few; CDR3aa: CASSSQGTTGELFF; CDR3nt: TGTGCCAGCAGCTCGCAGGGCACCACCGGGGAGCTGTTTTTT
v_gene: TRBV5-8; j_gene: TRBJ1-5; d_gene: -; abundance: -; CDR3aa: CASSLGRRGGQSNQPQHF; CDR3nt: TGTGCCAGCAGCTTGGGCCGGCGGGGAGGGCAGAGCAATCAGCCCCAGCATTTT
v_gene: TRBV7-2; j_gene: TRBJ2-5; d_gene: -; abundance: -; CDR3aa: CASSLVAGKETQYF; CDR3nt: TGTGCCAGCAGCTTAGTCGCAGGAAAAGAGACCCAGTACTTC
v_gene: TRBV19; j_gene: TRBJ1-2; d_gene: TRBD1; abundance: -; CDR3aa: CASSIGGQGGNYGYTF; CDR3nt: TGTGCCAGTAGTATAGGCGGACAGGGGGGAAACTATGGCTACACCTTC
v_gene: TRBV28; j_gene: TRBJ2-7; d_gene: TRBD1; abundance: -; CDR3aa: CASRERTGASPREQYF; CDR3nt: TGTGCCAGCAGGGAGAGAACAGGGGCCTCACCTAGAGAGCAGTACTTC
v_gene: TRBV11-2; j_gene: TRBJ2-1; d_gene: TRBD2; abundance: -; CDR3aa: CASSVSGSAYNEQFF; CDR3nt: TGTGCCAGCAGCGTTAGCGGGAGTGCCTACAATGAGCAGTTCTTC
v_gene: TRBV24-1; j_gene: TRBJ2-3; d_gene: TRBD1; abundance: -; CDR3aa: CATRDRVTDTQYF; CDR3nt: TGTGCCACCAGGGACAGGGTTACAGATACGCAGTATTTT
v_gene: TRBV23-1; j_gene: TRBJ1-1; d_gene: -; abundance: -; CDR3aa: CASSPPRRVRDTEAFF; CDR3nt: TGCGCCAGCAGCCCACCCCGGAGGGTGAGGGACACTGAAGCTTTCTTT
v_gene: TRBV7-9; j_gene: TRBJ2-1; d_gene: TRBD2; abundance: once; CDR3aa: CASSLWLAANNEQFF; CDR3nt: TGTGCCAGCAGCTTGTGGCTAGCGGCCAACAATGAGCAGTTCTTC
v_gene: TRBV20-1; j_gene: TRBJ2-1; d_gene: -; abundance: -; CDR3aa: CSASIGPTNEQFF; CDR3nt: TGCAGTGCTAGTATTGGGCCGACCAATGAGCAGTTCTTC
v_gene: TRBV20-1; j_gene: TRBJ2-7; d_gene: -; abundance: -; CDR3aa: CSAGEEWEYF; CDR3nt: TGCAGTGCTGGGGAGGAGTGGGAGTACTTC
v_gene: TRBV5-4; j_gene: TRBJ2-2; d_gene: -; abundance: once; CDR3aa: CASSRGSANTGELFF; CDR3nt: TGTGCCAGCAGCAGGGGCTCCGCGAACACCGGGGAGCTGTTTTTT
v_gene: TRBV7-2; j_gene: TRBJ1-1; d_gene: -; abundance: -; CDR3aa: CASSLWRAGVAFF; CDR3nt: TGTGCCAGCAGCTTATGGAGGGCCGGGGTGGCTTTCTTT
v_gene: TRBV29-1; j_gene: TRBJ1-2; d_gene: -; abundance: -; CDR3aa: CSVEVWGLRGYTF; CDR3nt: TGCAGCGTTGAGGTTTGGGGCTTGCGAGGCTACACCTTC
v_gene: TRBV7-2; j_gene: TRBJ1-2; d_gene: TRBD1; abundance: -; CDR3aa: CASSREAGQSNYGYTF; CDR3nt: TGTGCCAGCAGCCGGGAGGCGGGACAGTCTAACTATGGCTACACCTTC
v_gene: TRBV5-5; j_gene: TRBJ1-2; d_gene: TRBD1; abundance: -; CDR3aa: CASGQTGDDGYTF; CDR3nt: TGTGCCAGCGGCCAGACAGGGGACGATGGCTACACCTTC
v_gene: TRBV6-2/TRBV6-3; j_gene: TRBJ1-5; d_gene: -; abundance: -; CDR3aa: CASSYVLRGFSNQPQHF; CDR3nt: TGTGCCAGCAGTTACGTTCTACGGGGGTTCAGCAATCAGCCCCAGCATTTT
v_gene: TRBV5-1; j_gene: TRBJ2-2; d_gene: -; abundance: -; CDR3aa: CASSRTAGNTGELFF; CDR3nt: TGCGCCAGCAGCCGGACGGCGGGGAACACCGGGGAGCTGTTTTTT
v_gene: TRBV7-2; j_gene: TRBJ2-7; d_gene: -; abundance: -; CDR3aa: CASSLFTRAAYEQYF; CDR3nt: TGTGCCAGCAGCTTATTTACTAGAGCCGCTTACGAGCAGTACTTC
v_gene: TRBV30; j_gene: TRBJ2-1; d_gene: -; abundance: -; CDR3aa: CAWDRTEEQFF; CDR3nt: TGTGCCTGGGATCGGACAGAGGAGCAGTTCTTC
v_gene: TRBV6-5; j_gene: TRBJ1-4; d_gene: TRBD1; abundance: -; CDR3aa: CASTGGVWEKLFF; CDR3nt: TGTGCCAGCACAGGGGGGGTGTGGGAAAAACTGTTTTTT
v_gene: TRBV24-1; j_gene: TRBJ2-3; d_gene: -; abundance: -; CDR3aa: CATSSLVDTQYF; CDR3nt: TGTGCCACTTCGTCGTTGGTAGATACGCAGTATTTT
v_gene: TRBV30; j_gene: TRBJ2-7; d_gene: -; abundance: -; CDR3aa: CAWSVRGDRIDEQYF; CDR3nt: TGTGCCTGGAGTGTAAGAGGGGACCGGATTGACGAGCAGTACTTC
v_gene: TRBV27; j_gene: TRBJ1-4; d_gene: -; abundance: few; CDR3aa: CASSSEDGRTAATNEKLFF; CDR3nt: TGTGCCAGCAGTTCGGAAGACGGTAGGACAGCCGCAACTAATGAAAAACTGTTTTTT
v_gene: TRBV7-6; j_gene: TRBJ2-7; d_gene: TRBD2; abundance: -; CDR3aa: CASSLALAGGEQYF; CDR3nt: TGTGCCAGCAGCTTAGCGCTGGCGGGAGGCGAGCAGTACTTC
v_gene: TRBV7-2; j_gene: TRBJ2-1; d_gene: -; abundance: -; CDR3aa: CASSLGWTGFFF; CDR3nt: TGTGCCAGCAGCTTAGGGTGGACTGGATTTTTCTTC
v_gene: TRBV7-2; j_gene: TRBJ1-4; d_gene: -; abundance: -; CDR3aa: CASSGFSGTQEKLFF; CDR3nt: TGTGCCAGCAGCGGATTCTCCGGGACACAGGAAAAACTGTTTTTT
v_gene: TRBV3-1/TRBV3-2; j_gene: TRBJ1-4; d_gene: -; abundance: -; CDR3aa: CASSPRAIGEKLFF; CDR3nt: TGTGCCAGCAGCCCCAGGGCCATTGGGGAAAAACTGTTTTTT
v_gene: TRBV18; j_gene: TRBJ1-2; d_gene: -; abundance: few; CDR3aa: CASSPLSGQGDIYGYTF; CDR3nt: TGTGCCAGCTCACCTTTATCGGGACAAGGCGACATCTATGGCTACACCTTC
v_gene: TRBV5-6; j_gene: TRBJ2-1; d_gene: -; abundance: -; CDR3aa: CASSFWDLLDNEQFF; CDR3nt: TGTGCCAGCAGCTTCTGGGACTTATTAGACAATGAGCAGTTCTTC
v_gene: TRBV9; j_gene: TRBJ2-6; d_gene: -; abundance: -; CDR3aa: CASRGENRPGSGANVLTF; CDR3nt: TGTGCCAGCAGGGGAGAGAACAGGCCGGGATCTGGGGCCAACGTCCTGACTTTC
v_gene: TRBV9; j_gene: TRBJ2-1; d_gene: -; abundance: -; CDR3aa: CASSVPKQPTGPNEQFF; CDR3nt: TGTGCCAGCAGCGTACCTAAGCAGCCGACCGGGCCCAATGAGCAGTTCTTC
v_gene: TRBV28; j_gene: TRBJ1-5; d_gene: -; abundance: -; CDR3aa: CASSIQGIGQPQHF; CDR3nt: TGTGCCAGCAGTATCCAGGGGATCGGGCAGCCCCAGCATTTT
v_gene: TRBV29-1; j_gene: TRBJ2-3; d_gene: -; abundance: -; CDR3aa: CSALLRLTDTQYF; CDR3nt: TGCAGCGCCCTCCTAAGGCTCACAGATACGCAGTATTTT
v_gene: TRBV30; j_gene: TRBJ2-1; d_gene: -; abundance: -; CDR3aa: CAWEEGPGSSYNEQFF; CDR3nt: TGTGCCTGGGAGGAAGGGCCAGGGAGCTCCTACAATGAGCAGTTCTTC
v_gene: TRBV27; j_gene: TRBJ1-5; d_gene: -; abundance: few; CDR3aa: CASSLFRNQPQHF; CDR3nt: TGTGCCAGCAGTCTCTTCCGTAATCAGCCCCAGCATTTT
v_gene: TRBV28; j_gene: TRBJ2-7; d_gene: -; abundance: -; CDR3aa: CASSSGDYEQYF; CDR3nt: TGTGCCAGCAGTTCGGGAGACTACGAGCAGTACTTC
v_gene: TRBV5-1; j_gene: TRBJ1-5; d_gene: -; abundance: few; CDR3aa: CASSLAGNQPQHF; CDR3nt: TGCGCCAGCAGCTTGGCGGGTAATCAGCCCCAGCATTTT